Presented here are 6 T cell receptor beta chains from one specimen sequenced in a study of blood T cells in healthy people across ages. The authors ran a second PCR of roughly 6 to 12 cycles using a sample-barcoded 5' primer and a J-beta primer mix. TCRdb passed the 5' RACE reads through MiXCR, listing each CDR3 protein once. There are approximately 580,000 distinct CDR3 sequences in the sample; 24% occur only once, and 7.5% to 9% lies in the top ten. In addition, the sample was reused for a study of T cells of mothers and their children.

Sequencing was carried out using blood. These receptors all stem from a boy younger than 18 in good health.

This clonotype was counted a few times. The chain links TRBV28 to TRBJ1-1; D is ambiguous. Germline V gene sequence: CDR1 MDHEN, CDR2 SYDVKM. V lost 10 bases and J lost 0, with 18 bases in between. This CDR3 has 15 amino acids. In nucleotides, the CDR3 is TGTGCCACCGGACCGGATGGGAGCATGAACACTGAAGCTTTCTTT. As protein: CATGPDGSMNTEAFF. The entire variable domain, with the rest obtained from reference TRBV28 and TRBJ1-1, is as follows: DVKVTQSSRYLVKRTGEKVFLECVQDMDHENMFWYRQDPGLGLRLIYFSYDVKMKEKGDIPEGYSVSREKKERFSLILESASTNQTSMYLCATGPDGSMNTEAFFGQGTRLTVV.

The chain has TRBV27 and TRBJ1-2; TRBD1 might be the D (6 bases). V gave up 5 bases and J gave up 7 bases, with 14 bases separating them. The CDR3 is made up of 13 amino acids. Germline CDR1 is MNHEY and CDR2 is SMNVEV (reference sequence). Here the CDR3 DNA reads TGTGCCAGCAGTGTCACAGGGAGAGGTGGCTACACCTTC. It translates to CASSVTGRGGYTF.

The chain has TRBV19 and TRBJ1-1; no firm D call. The CDR3 consists of 13 residues. Germline values: CDR1 LNHDA, CDR2 SQIVND (reference sequence). Trimming took 5 bases from V and 5 from J, leaving 12 bases between them. The CDR3 is CASSPALRTEAFF. DNA for the CDR3: TGTGCCAGTAGTCCCGCTCTTCGGACTGAAGCTTTCTTT.

This clonotype was detected many times. The chain carries TRBV7-9 and TRBJ2-3; D is uncertain. Germline assignment: CDR1 SEHNR and CDR2 FQNEAQ (reference sequence). The CDR3 runs to 12 residues. V lost 5 bases to trimming and J lost 4 bases, with 7 bases between them. The DNA for the CDR3 is TGTGCCAGCAGCCGAAGAGCAGATACGCAGTATTTT. This sequence encodes CASSRRADTQYF.

There are a few counts of this clonotype. The rearrangement links TRBV19 to TRBJ2-1; D gene ambiguous. The CDR3 covers 15 residues. The ends were cut back, 3 bases at V and 3 bases at J, with 12 bases in the middle. Germline loops: CDR1 LNHDA, CDR2 SQIVND (reference sequence). The CDR3 region has the DNA TGTGCCAGTAGTATCCCCCCACCCGACTACAATGAGCAGTTCTTC. Its translation is CASSIPPPDYNEQFF. The full variable domain, completed using reference TRBV19 and TRBJ2-1, is DGGITQSPKYLFRKEGQNVTLSCEQNLNHDAMYWYRQDPGQGLRLIYYSQIVNDFQKGDIAEGYSVSREKKESFPLTVTSAQKNPTAFYLCASSIPPPDYNEQFFGPGTRLTVL.

This clonotype was observed at least ten times. The CDR3 sequence: CASSLIGTSYNEQFF. The CDR3 region has the DNA TGTGCCAGCAGCCTGATCGGGACTTCCTACAATGAGCAGTTCTTC. This chain connects TRBV27 to TRBJ2-1; the D gene is possibly TRBD2 (6 bases). Germline CDR1 reads MNHEY; CDR2 reads SMNVEV (reference sequence). The CDR3 consists of 15 residues. The germline V and J ends were trimmed by 6 bases and 1 base, with 13 bases remaining between them.